This T cell receptor beta chain stems from a study of tumor-infiltrating lymphocytes in primary liver carcinoma. Points on this clonotype: One end of the junction does not line up with germline, which may come from a read error.

Total RNA (around 510 ng) served as template for TCR beta cDNA synthesis primed by a constant-region primer. Employing slightly modified ARM-PCR, three nested multiplex PCR rounds were run, and these gave rise to the TCR beta libraries. The study ran its first two PCR rounds for approximately 11 cycles each, using TRBV1-TRBV30 forward primers and a C-beta reverse primer. TCRdb re-called the multiplex PCR reads through MiXCR, storing one row per CDR3 protein. The sample has about 21,000 distinct CDR3 sequences, about 65% seen once. Bulk tissue was left unsorted, and RNA and DNA were co-extracted from 20-30 mg of it. The CDR3 runs to 18 residues. Per germline, CDR1 MGHRA and CDR2 YSYEKL.

The TCR sequence derives from a middle-aged man with primary liver carcinoma and hepatitis B virus infection. The sample taken for sequencing was liver tumor tissue from sampling region 1. Subset given: tumor region T1, superior pole. The chain uses TRBV4-1 and TRBJ2-3; a possible D gene is TRBD2 (6 bases). CDR3 residues: CASSQWFGSATSTDTQYF. The CDR3 region has the DNA TGCGCCAGCAGCCAATGGTTCGGCAGTGCTACTAGCACCGATACGCAGTACTTT.